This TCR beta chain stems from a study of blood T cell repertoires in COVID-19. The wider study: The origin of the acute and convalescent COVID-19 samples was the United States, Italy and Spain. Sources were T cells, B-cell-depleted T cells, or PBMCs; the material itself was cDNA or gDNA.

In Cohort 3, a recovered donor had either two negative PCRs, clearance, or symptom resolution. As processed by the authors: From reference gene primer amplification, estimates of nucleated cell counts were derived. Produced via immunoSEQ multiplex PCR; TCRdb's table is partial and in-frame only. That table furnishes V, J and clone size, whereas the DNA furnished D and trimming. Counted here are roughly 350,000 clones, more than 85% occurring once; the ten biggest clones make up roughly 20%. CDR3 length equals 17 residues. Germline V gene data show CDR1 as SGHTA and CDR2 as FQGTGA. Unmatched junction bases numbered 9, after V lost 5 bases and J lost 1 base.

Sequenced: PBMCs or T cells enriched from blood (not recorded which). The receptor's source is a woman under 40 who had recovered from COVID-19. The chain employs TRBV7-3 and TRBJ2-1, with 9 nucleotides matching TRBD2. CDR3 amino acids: CASSRTASGISYNEQFF. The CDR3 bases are TGTGCCAGCAGCCGGACCGCTAGCGGGATTTCCTACAATGAGCAGTTCTTC. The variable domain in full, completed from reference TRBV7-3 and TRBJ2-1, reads GAGVSQTPSNKVTEKGKYVELRCDPISGHTALYWYRQSLGQGPEFLIYFQGTGAADDSGLPNDRFFAVRPEGSVSTLKIQRTERGDSAVYLCASSRTASGISYNEQFFGPGTRLTVL.